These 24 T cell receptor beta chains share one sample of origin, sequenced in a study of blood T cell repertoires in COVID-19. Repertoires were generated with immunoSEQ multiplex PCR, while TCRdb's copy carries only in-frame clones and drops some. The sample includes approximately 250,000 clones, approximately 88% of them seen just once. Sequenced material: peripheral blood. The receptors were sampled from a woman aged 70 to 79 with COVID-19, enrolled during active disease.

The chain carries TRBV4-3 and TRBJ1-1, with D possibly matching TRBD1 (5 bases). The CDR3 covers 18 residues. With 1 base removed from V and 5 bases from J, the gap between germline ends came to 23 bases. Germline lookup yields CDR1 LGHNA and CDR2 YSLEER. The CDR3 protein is CASSQAGPGAGRGTEAFF. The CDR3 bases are TGCGCCAGCAGCCAAGCTGGACCTGGCGCAGGGAGGGGTACTGAAGCTTTCTTT.

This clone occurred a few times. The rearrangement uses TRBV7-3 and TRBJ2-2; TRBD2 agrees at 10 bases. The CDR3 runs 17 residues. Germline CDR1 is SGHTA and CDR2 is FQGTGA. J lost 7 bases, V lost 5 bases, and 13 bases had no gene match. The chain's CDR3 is CASSPNGLAGVGGELFF. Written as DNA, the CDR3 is TGTGCCAGCAGCCCAAATGGGCTAGCGGGAGTCGGCGGGGAGCTGTTTTTT.

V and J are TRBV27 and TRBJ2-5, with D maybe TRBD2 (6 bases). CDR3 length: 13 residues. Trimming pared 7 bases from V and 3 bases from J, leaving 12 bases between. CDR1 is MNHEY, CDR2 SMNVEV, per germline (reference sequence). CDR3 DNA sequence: TGTGCCAGCACACGATCGGGGGAAGAGACCCAGTACTTC. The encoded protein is CASTRSGEETQYF.

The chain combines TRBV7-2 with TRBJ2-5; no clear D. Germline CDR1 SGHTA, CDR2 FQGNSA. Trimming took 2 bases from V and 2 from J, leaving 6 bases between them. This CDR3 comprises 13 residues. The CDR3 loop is CASSLQKQETQYF. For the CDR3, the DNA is TGTGCCAGCAGCTTACAGAAACAAGAGACCCAGTACTTC.

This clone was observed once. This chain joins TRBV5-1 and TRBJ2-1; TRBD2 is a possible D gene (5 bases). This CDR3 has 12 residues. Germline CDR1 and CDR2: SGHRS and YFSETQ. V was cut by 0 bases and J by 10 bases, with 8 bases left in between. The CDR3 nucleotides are TGCGCCAGCAGCTTGGGACCGGGGGAGCAGTTCTTC. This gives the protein CASSLGPGEQFF. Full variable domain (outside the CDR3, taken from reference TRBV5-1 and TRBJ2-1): KAGVTQTPRYLIKTRGQQVTLSCSPISGHRSVSWYQQTPGQGLQFLFEYFSETQRNKGNFPGRFSGRQFSNSRSEMNVSTLELGDSALYLCASSLGPGEQFFGPGTRLTVL.

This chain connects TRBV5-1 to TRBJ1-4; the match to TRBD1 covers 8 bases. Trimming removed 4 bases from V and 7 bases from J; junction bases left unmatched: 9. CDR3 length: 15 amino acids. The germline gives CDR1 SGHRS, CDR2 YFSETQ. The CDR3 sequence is CASSGRGTGPEKLFF. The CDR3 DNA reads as TGCGCCAGCAGCGGGAGGGGGACAGGCCCTGAAAAACTGTTTTTT. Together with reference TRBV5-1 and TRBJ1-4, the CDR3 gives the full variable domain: KAGVTQTPRYLIKTRGQQVTLSCSPISGHRSVSWYQQTPGQGLQFLFEYFSETQRNKGNFPGRFSGRQFSNSRSEMNVSTLELGDSALYLCASSGRGTGPEKLFFGSGTQLSVL.

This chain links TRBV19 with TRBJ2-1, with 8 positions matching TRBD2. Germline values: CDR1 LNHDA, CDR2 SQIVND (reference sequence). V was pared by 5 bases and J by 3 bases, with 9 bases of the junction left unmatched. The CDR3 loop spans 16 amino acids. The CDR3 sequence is CASSPTAGTSYNEQFF. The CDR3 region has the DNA TGTGCCAGTAGTCCTACTGCCGGGACTAGCTACAATGAGCAGTTCTTC.

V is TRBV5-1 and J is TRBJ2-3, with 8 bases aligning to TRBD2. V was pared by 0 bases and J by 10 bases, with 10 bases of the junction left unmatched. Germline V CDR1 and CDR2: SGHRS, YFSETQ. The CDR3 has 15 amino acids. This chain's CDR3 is CASSLVTSVRGAQYF. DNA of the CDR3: TGCGCCAGCAGCTTGGTGACTAGCGTAAGGGGGGCGCAGTATTTT.

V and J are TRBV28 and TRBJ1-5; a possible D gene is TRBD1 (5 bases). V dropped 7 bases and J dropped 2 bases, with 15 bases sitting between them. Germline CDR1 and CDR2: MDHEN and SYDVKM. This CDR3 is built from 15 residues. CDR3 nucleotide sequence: TGTGCCAGCACCGTTCCCGGACACGGCAATCAGCCCCAGCATTTT. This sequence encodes CASTVPGHGNQPQHF.

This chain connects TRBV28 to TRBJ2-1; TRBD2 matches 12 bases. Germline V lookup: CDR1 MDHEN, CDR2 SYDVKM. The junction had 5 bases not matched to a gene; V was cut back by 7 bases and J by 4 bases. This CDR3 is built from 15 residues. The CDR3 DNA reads TGTGCCAGCACCAGGACTAGCGGGATGTACAATGAGCAGTTCTTC. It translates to CASTRTSGMYNEQFF.

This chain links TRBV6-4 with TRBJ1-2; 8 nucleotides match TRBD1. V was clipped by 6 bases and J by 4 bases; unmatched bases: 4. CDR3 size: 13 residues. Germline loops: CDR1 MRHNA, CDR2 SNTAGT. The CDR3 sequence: CASRRTGTYGYTF. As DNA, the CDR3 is TGTGCCAGCAGAAGGACAGGGACCTATGGCTACACCTTC.

The CDR3 DNA follows: TGTGCCAGCAGCTTAGGTGCGGGGTCCTACGAGCAGTACTTC. It encodes CASSLGAGSYEQYF. This chain links TRBV7-2 with TRBJ2-7; possibly TRBD2 for D (6 bases). The CDR3 is made up of 14 amino acids. Germline V gene lookup returns CDR1 SGHTA and CDR2 FQGNSA. V was clipped by 1 base and J by 1 base, with 8 bases between them.

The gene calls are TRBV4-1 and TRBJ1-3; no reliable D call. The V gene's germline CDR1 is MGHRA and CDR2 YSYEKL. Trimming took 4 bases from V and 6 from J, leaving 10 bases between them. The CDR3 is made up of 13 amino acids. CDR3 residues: CASSLPDLNTIYF. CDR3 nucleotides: TGCGCCAGCAGCCTCCCGGACTTAAACACCATATATTTT.

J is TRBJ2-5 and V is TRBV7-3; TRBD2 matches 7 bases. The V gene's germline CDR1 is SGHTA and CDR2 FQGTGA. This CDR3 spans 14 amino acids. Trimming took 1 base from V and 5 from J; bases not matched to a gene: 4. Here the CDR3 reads CASSLSGGRETQYF. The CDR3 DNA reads TGTGCCAGCAGCTTAAGCGGGGGAAGGGAGACCCAGTACTTC.

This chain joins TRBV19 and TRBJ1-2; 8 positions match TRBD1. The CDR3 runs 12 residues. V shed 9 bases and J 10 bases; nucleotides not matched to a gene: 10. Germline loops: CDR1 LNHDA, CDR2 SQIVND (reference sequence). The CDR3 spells CASIAGTGVYTF. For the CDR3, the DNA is TGTGCCAGCATCGCCGGGACAGGAGTCTACACCTTC.

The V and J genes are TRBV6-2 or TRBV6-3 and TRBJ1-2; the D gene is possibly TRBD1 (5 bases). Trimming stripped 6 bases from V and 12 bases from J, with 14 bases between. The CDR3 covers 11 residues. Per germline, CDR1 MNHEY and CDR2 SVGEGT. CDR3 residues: CASSPGRRDTF. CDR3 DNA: TGTGCCAGCAGCCCGGGACGGAGGGACACCTTC.

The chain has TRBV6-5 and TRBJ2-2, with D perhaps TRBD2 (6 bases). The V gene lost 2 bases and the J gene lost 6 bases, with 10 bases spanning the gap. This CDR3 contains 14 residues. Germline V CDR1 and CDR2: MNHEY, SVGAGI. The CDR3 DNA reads TGTGCCAGCAGTTACACGGGAGTCCCCGGGGAGCTGTTTTTT. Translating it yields CASSYTGVPGELFF.

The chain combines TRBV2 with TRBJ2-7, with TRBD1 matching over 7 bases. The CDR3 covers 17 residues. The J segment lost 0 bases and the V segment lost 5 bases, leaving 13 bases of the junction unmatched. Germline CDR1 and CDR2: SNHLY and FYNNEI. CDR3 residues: CASSHKPGQYSSYEQYF. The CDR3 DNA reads TGTGCCAGCAGTCATAAACCGGGACAGTATAGCTCCTACGAGCAGTACTTC.

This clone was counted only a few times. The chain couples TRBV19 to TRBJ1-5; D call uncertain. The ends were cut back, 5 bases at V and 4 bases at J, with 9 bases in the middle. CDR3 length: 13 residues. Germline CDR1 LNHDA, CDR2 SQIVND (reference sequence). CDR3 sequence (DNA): TGTGCCAGTAGTCCGGGGTTGAATCAGCCCCAGCATTTT. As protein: CASSPGLNQPQHF.

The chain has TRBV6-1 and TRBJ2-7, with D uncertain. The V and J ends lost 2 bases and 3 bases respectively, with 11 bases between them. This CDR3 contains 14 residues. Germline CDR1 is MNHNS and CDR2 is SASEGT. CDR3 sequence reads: CASSEWAAIYEQYF. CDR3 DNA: TGTGCCAGCAGTGAATGGGCAGCCATCTACGAGCAGTACTTC.

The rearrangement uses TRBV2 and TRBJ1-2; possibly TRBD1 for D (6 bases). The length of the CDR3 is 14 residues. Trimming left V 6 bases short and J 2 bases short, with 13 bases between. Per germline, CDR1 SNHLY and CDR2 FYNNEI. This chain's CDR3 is CASRWDTSNYGYTF. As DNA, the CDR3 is TGTGCCAGCAGATGGGACACTTCAAACTATGGCTACACCTTC.

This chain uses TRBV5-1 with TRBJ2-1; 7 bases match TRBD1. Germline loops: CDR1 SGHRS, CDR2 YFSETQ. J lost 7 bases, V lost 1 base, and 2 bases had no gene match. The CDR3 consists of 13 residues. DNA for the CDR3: TGCGCCAGCAGCTTGAGGGGGCAGAATGAGCAGTTCTTC. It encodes CASSLRGQNEQFF. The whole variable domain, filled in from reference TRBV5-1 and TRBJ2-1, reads KAGVTQTPRYLIKTRGQQVTLSCSPISGHRSVSWYQQTPGQGLQFLFEYFSETQRNKGNFPGRFSGRQFSNSRSEMNVSTLELGDSALYLCASSLRGQNEQFFGPGTRLTVL.

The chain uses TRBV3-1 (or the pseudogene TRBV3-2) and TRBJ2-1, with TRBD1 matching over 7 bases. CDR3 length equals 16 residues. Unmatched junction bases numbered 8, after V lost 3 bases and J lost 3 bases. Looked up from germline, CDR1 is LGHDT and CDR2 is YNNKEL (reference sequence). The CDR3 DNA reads TGTGCCAGCAGCCATCTCGACAGGGTAAACTACAATGAGCAGTTCTTC. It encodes CASSHLDRVNYNEQFF.

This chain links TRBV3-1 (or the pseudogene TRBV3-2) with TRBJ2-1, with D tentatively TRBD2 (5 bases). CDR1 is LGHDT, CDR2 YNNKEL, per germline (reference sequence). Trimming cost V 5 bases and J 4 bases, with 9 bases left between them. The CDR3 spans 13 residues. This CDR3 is CASSYGLYNEQFF. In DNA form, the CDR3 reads TGTGCCAGCAGCTATGGACTGTACAATGAGCAGTTCTTC.